The 4 T cell receptor beta chains below come from one sample, sequenced in a study of vaccination effects on CD4 cells after COVID-19. What these receptors recognize is not known. TCRdb's copy holds only in-frame clones and misses some; the assay was immunoSEQ multiplex PCR. The sample has 50,000 or so clones; approximately 75% are singletons. Before sequencing, viral peptide pools were used by the ViraFEST assay to expand antigen-specific CD4+ T cells. CD4+ T cell isolation took place after more than eight days of culture. No vaccinee had earlier SARS-CoV-2 infection, and nucleocapsid antibodies were negative. The material sequenced was CD4+ T cells from PBMCs cultured with HCoV-OC43 spike peptides, taken before COVID-19 vaccination. This sample's subset: HCoV-OC43 spike overlapping peptide pool stimulation. These receptors were obtained from a human donor who received a COVID-19 vaccine.

This chain connects TRBV24-1 to TRBJ2-5, with 9 bases fitting TRBD2. Germline V gene lookup returns CDR1 KGHDR and CDR2 SFDVKD. Trimming at V came to 9 bases and at J to 3 bases, leaving 7 bases not matched to a gene. The CDR3 sequence is 14 residues long. The CDR3 region is CATGRASGEETQYF. The CDR3 DNA reads as TGTGCCACCGGTCGGGCTAGCGGGGAAGAGACCCAGTACTTC.

This rearrangement joins TRBV6-2 or TRBV6-3 to TRBJ2-7, with 8 bases lining up with TRBD1. V was clipped by 0 bases and J by 5 bases; unmatched bases: 3. Germline CDR1 and CDR2: MNHEY and SVGEGT. The length of the CDR3 is 14 residues. CDR3 loop: CASSYSDRDHEQYV. The DNA for the CDR3 is TGTGCCAGCAGTTACTCGGACAGGGACCACGAGCAGTACGTC.

This clone was recorded only once. This chain connects TRBV6-5 to TRBJ2-7, with D hard to call. The CDR3 is 15 amino acids. In germline, CDR1 is MNHEY, CDR2 SVGAGI. The CDR3 reads CASKGGDTPPYGQYV. CDR3 DNA sequence: TGTGCCAGCAAAGGTGGAGACACGCCACCCTACGGGCAGTACGTC.

The V call is TRBV7-3, the J call TRBJ2-1; tentatively, D is TRBD2 (8 bases). The CDR3 length is 16 residues. The V gene's germline CDR1 is SGHTA and CDR2 FQGTGA. Deletions cut 5 bases from V and 6 bases from J, with 20 bases between. CDR3 sequence (DNA): TGTGCCAGCAGCCCAGGGGGGGGCGGGGGGCCCAATGAGCAGTTCTTC. It yields the protein CASSPGGGGGPNEQFF.